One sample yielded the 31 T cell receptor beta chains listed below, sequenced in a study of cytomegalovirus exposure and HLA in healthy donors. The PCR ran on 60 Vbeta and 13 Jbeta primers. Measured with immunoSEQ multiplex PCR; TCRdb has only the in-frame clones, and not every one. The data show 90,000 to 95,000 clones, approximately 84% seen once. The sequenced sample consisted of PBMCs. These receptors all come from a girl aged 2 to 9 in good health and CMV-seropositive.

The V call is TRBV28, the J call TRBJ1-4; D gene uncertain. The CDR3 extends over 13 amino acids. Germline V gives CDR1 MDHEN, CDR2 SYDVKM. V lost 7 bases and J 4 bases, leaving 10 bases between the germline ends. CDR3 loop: CASTSRGNEKLFF. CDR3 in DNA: TGTGCCAGCACTAGCAGAGGTAATGAAAAACTGTTTTTT.

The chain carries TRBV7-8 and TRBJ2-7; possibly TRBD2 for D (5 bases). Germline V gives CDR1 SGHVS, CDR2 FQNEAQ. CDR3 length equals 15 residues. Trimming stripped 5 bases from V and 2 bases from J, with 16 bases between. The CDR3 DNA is TGTGCCAGCAGCGGGCGGGTCGGCGGTCCCTACGAGCAGTACTTC. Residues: CASSGRVGGPYEQYF.

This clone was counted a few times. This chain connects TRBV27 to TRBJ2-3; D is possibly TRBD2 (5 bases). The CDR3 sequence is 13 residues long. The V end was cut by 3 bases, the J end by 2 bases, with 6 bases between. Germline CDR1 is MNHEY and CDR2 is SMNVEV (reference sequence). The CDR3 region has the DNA TGTGCCAGCAGTTTCGGGGACACAGATACGCAGTATTTT. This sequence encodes CASSFGDTDTQYF.

CDR3 sequence reads: CASQLPGGGTDTQYF. DNA for the CDR3: TGTGCCAGCCAATTGCCAGGGGGCGGAACAGATACGCAGTATTTT. J is TRBJ2-3 and V is TRBV28; 8 bases fit TRBD1. The CDR3 consists of 15 residues. The V gene's germline CDR1 is MDHEN and CDR2 SYDVKM. Trimming cost V 8 bases and J 3 bases; bases outside gene matches: 10.

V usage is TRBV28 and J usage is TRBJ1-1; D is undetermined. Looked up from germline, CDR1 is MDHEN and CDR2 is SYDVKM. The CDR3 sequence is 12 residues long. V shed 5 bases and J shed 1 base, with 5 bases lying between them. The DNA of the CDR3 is TGTGCCAGCAGTACACCGAACACTGAAGCTTTCTTT. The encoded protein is CASSTPNTEAFF. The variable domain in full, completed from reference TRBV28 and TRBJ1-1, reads DVKVTQSSRYLVKRTGEKVFLECVQDMDHENMFWYRQDPGLGLRLIYFSYDVKMKEKGDIPEGYSVSREKKERFSLILESASTNQTSMYLCASSTPNTEAFFGQGTRLTVV.

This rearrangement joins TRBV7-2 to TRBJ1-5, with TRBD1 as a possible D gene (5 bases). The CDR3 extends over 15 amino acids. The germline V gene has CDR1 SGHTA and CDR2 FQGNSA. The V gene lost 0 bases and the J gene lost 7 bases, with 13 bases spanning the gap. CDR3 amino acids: CASSLAGGLGQPQHF. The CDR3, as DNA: TGTGCCAGCAGCTTAGCCGGGGGACTAGGACAGCCCCAGCATTTT. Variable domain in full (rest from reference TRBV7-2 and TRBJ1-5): GAGVSQSPSNKVTEKGKDVELRCDPISGHTALYWYRQSLGQGLEFLIYFQGNSAPDKSGLPSDRFSAERTGGSVSTLTIQRTQQEDSAVYLCASSLAGGLGQPQHFGDGTRLSIL.

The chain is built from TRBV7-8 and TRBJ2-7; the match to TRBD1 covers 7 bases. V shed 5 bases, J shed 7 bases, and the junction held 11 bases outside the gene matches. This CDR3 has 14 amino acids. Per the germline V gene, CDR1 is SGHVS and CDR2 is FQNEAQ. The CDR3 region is CASSPGGTVGEQYF. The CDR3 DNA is TGTGCCAGCAGCCCAGGGGGAACCGTGGGGGAGCAGTACTTC.

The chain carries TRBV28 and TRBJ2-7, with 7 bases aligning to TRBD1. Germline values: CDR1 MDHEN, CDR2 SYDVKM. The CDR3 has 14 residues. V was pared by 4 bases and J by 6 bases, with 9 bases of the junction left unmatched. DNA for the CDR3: TGTGCCAGCAGTTCCGACAGGGAGATCTCCGAGCAGTACTTC. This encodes CASSSDREISEQYF.

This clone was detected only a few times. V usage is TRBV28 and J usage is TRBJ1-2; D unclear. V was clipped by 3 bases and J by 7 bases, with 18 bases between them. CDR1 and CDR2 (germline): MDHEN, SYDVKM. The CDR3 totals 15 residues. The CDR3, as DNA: TGTGCCAGCAGTTTCCAAACCTCCGGGATAGGTGGCTACACCTTC. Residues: CASSFQTSGIGGYTF.

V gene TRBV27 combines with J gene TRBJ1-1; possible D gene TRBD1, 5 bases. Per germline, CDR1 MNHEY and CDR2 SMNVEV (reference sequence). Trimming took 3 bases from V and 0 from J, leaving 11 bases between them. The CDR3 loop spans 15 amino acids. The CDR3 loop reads CASSLGGPLNTEAFF. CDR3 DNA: TGTGCCAGCAGTTTGGGGGGACCCTTGAACACTGAAGCTTTCTTT.

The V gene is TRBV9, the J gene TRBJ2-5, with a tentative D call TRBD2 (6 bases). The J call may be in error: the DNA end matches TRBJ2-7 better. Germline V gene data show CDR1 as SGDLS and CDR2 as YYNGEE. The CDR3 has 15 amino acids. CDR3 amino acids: CASSPQEGIAYEQYF. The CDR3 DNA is TGTGCCAGCAGCCCCCAGGAGGGTATCGCCTACGAGCAGTACTTC.

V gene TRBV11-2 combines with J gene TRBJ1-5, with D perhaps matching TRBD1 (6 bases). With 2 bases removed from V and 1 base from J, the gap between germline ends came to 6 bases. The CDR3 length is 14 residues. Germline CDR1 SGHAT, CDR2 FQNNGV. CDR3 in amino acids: CASSLRGSNQPQHF. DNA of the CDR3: TGTGCCAGCAGCTTAAGGGGGAGCAATCAGCCCCAGCATTTT.

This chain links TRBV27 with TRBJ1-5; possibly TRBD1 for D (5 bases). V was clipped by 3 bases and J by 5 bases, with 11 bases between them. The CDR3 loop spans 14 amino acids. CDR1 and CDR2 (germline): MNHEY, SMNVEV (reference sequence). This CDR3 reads CASSFLGAHQPQHF. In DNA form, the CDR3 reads TGTGCCAGCAGTTTCCTAGGGGCTCATCAGCCCCAGCATTTT.

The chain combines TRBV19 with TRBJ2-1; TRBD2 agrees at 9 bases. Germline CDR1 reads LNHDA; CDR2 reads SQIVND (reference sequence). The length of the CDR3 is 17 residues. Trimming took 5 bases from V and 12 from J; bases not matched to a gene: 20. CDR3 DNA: TGTGCCAGTAGTCTAACCCCCGGGGCTAGCGGGATTGGGGGGCAGTTCTTC. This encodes CASSLTPGASGIGGQFF.

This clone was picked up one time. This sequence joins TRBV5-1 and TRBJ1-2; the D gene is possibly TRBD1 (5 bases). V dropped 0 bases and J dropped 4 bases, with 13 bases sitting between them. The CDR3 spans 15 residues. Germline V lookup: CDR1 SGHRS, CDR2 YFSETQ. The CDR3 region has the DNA TGCGCCAGCAGCTTGGTACCGGGGGTTGCCTATGGCTACACCTTC. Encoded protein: CASSLVPGVAYGYTF.

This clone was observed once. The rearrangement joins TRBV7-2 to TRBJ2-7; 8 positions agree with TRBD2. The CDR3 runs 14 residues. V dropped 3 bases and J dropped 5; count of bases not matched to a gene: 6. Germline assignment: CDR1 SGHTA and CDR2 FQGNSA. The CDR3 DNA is TGTGCCAGCAGCTTGGGACTAGAGGGAAACGAGCAGTACTTC. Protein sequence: CASSLGLEGNEQYF. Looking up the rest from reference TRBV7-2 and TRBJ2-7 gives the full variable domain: GAGVSQSPSNKVTEKGKDVELRCDPISGHTALYWYRQSLGQGLEFLIYFQGNSAPDKSGLPSDRFSAERTGGSVSTLTIQRTQQEDSAVYLCASSLGLEGNEQYFGPGTRLTVT.

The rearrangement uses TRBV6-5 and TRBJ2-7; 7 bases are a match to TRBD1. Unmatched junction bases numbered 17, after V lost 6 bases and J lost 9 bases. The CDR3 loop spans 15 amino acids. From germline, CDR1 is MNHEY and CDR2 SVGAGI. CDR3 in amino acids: CASSLTRDSAFGQYF. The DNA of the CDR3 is TGTGCCAGCAGCCTTACCCGGGACAGTGCTTTTGGGCAGTACTTC.

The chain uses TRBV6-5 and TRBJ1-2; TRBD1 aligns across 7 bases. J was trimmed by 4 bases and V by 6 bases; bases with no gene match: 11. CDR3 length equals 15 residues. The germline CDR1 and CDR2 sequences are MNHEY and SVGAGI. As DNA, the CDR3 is TGTGCCAGCAGCTATCGCTCGGACAGGCCCTATGGCTACACCTTC. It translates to CASSYRSDRPYGYTF.

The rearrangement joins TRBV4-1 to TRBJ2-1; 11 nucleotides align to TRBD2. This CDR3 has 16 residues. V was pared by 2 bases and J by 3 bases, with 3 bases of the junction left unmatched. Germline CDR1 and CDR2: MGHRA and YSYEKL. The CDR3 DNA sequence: TGCGCCAGCAGCCAACGACTAGCGGGAAACTACAATGAGCAGTTCTTC. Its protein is CASSQRLAGNYNEQFF.

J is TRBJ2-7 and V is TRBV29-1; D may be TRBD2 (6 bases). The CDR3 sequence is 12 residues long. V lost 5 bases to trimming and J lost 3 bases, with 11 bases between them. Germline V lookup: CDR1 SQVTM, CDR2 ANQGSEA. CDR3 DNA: TGCAGCGTTAAATCGACTAGCTACGAGCAGTACTTC. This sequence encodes CSVKSTSYEQYF.

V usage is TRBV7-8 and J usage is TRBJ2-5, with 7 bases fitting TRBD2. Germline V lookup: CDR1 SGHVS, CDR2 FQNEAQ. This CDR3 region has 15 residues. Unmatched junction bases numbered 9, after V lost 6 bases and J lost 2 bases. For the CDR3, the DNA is TGTGCCAGCAGTTCCACTCCGGGACTACAAGAGACCCAGTACTTC. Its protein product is CASSSTPGLQETQYF.

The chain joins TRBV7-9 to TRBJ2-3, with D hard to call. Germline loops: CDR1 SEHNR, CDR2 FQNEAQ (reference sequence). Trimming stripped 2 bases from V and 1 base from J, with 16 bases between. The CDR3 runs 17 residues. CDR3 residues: CASSLIQRGVGTDTQYF. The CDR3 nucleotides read TGTGCCAGCAGCTTAATCCAGCGCGGAGTTGGCACAGATACGCAGTATTTT.

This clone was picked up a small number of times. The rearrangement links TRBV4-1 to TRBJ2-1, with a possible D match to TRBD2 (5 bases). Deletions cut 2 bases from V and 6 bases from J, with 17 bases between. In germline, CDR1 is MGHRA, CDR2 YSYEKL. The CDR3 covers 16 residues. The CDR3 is CASSQCLEGAFNEQFF. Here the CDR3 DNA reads TGCGCCAGCAGCCAATGTCTTGAGGGAGCTTTCAATGAGCAGTTCTTC.

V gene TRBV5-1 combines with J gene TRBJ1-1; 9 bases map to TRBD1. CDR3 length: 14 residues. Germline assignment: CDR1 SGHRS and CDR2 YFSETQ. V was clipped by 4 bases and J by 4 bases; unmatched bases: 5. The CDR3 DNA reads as TGCGCCAGCAGCCCGACAGGGGGAGTCACTGAAGCTTTCTTT. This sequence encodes CASSPTGGVTEAFF.

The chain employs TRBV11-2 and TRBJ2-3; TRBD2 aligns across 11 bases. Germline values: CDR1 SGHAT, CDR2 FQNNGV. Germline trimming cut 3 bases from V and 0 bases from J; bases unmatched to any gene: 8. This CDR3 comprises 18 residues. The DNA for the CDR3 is TGTGCCAGCAGCTTGGGACTAGCGGAAAGTTATAGCACAGATACGCAGTATTTT. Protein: CASSLGLAESYSTDTQYF.

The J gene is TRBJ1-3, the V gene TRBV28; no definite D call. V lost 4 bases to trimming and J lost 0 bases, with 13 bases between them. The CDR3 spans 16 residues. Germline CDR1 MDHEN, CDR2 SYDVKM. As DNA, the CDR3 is TGTGCCAGCAGTTCCTTAAACACCCTCTCTGGAAACACCATATATTTT. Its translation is CASSSLNTLSGNTIYF.

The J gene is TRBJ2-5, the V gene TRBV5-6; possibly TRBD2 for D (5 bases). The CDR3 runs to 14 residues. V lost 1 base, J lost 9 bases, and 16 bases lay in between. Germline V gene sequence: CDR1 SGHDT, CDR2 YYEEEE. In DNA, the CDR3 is TGTGCCAGCAGCTTGCCCCCCCGGGGTGGTGCCCAGTACTTC. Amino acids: CASSLPPRGGAQYF.

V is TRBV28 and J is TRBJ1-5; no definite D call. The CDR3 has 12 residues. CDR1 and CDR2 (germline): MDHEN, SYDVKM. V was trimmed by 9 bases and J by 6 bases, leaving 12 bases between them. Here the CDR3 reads CASRLMGQPQHF. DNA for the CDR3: TGTGCCAGTCGACTTATGGGTCAGCCCCAGCATTTT.

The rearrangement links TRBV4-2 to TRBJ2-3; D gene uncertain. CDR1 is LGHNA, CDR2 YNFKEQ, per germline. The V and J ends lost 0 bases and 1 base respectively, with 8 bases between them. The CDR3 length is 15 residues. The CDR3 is CASSQELVGTDTQYF. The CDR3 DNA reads TGTGCCAGCAGCCAAGAGTTGGTAGGCACAGATACGCAGTATTTT.

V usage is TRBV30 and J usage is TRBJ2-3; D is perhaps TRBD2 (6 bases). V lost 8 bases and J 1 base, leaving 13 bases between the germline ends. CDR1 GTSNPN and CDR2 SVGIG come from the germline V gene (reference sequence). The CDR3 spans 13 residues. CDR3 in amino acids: CAAEGIRTDTQYF. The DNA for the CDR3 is TGTGCCGCGGAGGGGATTCGCACAGATACGCAGTATTTT.

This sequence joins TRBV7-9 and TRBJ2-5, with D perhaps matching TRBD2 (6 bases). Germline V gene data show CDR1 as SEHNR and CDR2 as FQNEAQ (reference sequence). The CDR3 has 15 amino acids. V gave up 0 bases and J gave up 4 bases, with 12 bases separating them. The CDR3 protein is CASSLASGGVETQYF. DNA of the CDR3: TGTGCCAGCAGCTTAGCTTCTGGCGGGGTAGAGACCCAGTACTTC.